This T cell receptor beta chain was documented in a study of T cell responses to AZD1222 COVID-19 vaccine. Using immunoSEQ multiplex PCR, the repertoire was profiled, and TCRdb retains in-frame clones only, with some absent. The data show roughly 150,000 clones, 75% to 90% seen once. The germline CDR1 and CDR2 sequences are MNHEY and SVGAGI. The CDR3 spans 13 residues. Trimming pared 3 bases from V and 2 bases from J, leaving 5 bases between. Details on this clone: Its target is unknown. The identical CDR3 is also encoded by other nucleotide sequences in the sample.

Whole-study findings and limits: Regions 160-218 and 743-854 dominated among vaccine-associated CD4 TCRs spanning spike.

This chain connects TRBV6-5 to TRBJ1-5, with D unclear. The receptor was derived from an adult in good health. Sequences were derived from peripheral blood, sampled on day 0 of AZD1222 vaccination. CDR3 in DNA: TGTGCCAGCAGTTATCGGGGCAATCAGCCCCAGCATTTT. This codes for CASSYRGNQPQHF.